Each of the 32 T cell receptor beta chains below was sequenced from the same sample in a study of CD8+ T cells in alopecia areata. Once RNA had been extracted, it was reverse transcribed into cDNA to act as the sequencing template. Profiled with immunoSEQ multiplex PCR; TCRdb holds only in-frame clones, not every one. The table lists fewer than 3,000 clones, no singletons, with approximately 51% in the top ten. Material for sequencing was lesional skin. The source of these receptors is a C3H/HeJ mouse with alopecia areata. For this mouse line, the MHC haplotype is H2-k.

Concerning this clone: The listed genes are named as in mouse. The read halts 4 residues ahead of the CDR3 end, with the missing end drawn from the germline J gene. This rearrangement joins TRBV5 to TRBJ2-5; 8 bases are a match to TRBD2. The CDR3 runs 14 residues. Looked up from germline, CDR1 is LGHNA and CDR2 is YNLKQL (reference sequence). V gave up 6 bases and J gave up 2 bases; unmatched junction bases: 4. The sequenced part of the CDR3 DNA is TGTGCCAGCAGTATTTGGGGGGGCCAAGAC. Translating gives CASSIWGGQD. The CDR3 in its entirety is CASSIWGGQDTQYF.

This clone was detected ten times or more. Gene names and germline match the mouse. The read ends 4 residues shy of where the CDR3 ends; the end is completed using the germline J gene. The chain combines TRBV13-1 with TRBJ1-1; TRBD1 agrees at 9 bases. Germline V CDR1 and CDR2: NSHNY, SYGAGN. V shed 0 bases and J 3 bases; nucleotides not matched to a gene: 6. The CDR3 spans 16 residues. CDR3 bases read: TGTGCCAGCAGTGATGCTGGACAGGGGAGGGACACA. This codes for CASSDAGQGRDT. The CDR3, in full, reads CASSDAGQGRDTEVFF.

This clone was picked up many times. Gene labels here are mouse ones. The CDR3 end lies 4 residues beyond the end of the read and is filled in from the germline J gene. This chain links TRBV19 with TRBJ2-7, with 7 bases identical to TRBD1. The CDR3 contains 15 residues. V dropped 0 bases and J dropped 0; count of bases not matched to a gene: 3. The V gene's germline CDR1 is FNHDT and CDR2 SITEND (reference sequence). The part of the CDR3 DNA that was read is TGTGCCAGCAGTATAGTGGACAGGAGCTCCTAT. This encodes CASSIVDRSSY. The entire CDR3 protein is CASSIVDRSSYEQYF.

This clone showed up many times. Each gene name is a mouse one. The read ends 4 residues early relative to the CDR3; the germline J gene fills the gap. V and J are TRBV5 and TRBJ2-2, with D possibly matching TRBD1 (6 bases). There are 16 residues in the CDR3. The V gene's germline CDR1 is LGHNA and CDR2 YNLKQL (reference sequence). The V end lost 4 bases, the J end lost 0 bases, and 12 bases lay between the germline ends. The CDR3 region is CASSPPGTTNTGQLYF. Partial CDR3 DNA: TGTGCCAGCAGCCCCCCCGGGACAACAAACACCGGG.

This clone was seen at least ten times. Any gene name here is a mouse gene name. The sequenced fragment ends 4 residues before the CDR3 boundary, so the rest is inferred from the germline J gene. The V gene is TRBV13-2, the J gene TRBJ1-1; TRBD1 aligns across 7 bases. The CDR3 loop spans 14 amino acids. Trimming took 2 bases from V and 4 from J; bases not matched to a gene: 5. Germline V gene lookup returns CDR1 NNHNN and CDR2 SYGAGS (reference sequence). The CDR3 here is CASGDTTGFTEVFF. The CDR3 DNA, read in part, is TGTGCCAGCGGTGACACGACAGGGTTCACA.

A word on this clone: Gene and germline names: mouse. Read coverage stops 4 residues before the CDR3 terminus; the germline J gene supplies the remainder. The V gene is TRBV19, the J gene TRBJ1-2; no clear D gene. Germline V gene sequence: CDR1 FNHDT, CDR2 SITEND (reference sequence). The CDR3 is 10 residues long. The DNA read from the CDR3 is TGTGCCAGCAGTCTCCGC. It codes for CASSLR. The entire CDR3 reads CASSLRDYTF.

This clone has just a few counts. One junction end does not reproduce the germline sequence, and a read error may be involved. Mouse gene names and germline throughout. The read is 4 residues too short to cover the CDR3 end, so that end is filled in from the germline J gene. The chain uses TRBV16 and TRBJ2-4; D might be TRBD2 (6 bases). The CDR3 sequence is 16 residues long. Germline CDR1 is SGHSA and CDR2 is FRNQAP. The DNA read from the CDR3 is TGCGCAAGCAGCTTGGGACCGGGGACTAGTCAAAAC. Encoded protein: CASSLGPGTSQN. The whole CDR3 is CASSLGPGTSQNTLYF.

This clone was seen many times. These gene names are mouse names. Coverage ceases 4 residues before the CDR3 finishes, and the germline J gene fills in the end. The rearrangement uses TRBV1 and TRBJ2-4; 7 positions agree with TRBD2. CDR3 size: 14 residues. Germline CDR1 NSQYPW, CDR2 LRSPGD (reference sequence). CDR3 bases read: TGCACCTGCAGTGCAGAATGGGGGGAAAAC. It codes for CTCSAEWGEN. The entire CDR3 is CTCSAEWGENTLYF. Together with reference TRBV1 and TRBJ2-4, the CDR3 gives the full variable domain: VTLLEQNPRWRLVPRGQAVNLRCILKNSQYPWMSWYQQDLQKQLQWLFTLRSPGDKEVKSLPGADYLATRVTDTELRLQVANMSQGRTLYCTCSAEWGENTLYFGAGTRLSVL.

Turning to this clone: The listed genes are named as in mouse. The CDR3 DNA, read in part, is TGTGCCAGCAGCTCCGGGACAGACCAAGAC. Amino acid sequence: CASSSGTDQD. The full CDR3 sequence reads CASSSGTDQDTQYF. The chain combines TRBV19 with TRBJ2-5; 7 nucleotides match TRBD1. The CDR3 end lies 4 residues beyond the end of the read and is filled in from the germline J gene. There are 14 residues in the CDR3. V lost 5 bases, J lost 1 base, and 4 bases stayed unmatched. The germline gives CDR1 FNHDT, CDR2 SITEND (reference sequence).

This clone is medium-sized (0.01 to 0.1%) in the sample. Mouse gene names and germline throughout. The DNA read from the CDR3 is TGTGCTAGCAGTAGATGGGGAGCAAACACCGGG. Amino acids: CASSRWGANTG. The full CDR3 protein reads CASSRWGANTGQLYF. The rearrangement uses TRBV17 and TRBJ2-2; TRBD2 might be the D (5 bases). The CDR3 end lies 4 residues beyond the end of the read and is filled in from the germline J gene. CDR1 is MNHDT and CDR2 is YYDKIL in the germline V gene. The CDR3 consists of 15 residues. V shed 2 bases and J shed 0 bases, with 7 bases lying between them.

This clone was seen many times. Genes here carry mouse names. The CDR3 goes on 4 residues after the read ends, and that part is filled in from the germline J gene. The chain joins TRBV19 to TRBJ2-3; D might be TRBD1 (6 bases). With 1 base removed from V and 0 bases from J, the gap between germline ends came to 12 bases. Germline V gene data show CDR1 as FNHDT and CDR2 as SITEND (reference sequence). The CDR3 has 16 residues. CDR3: CASSILDRSSAETLYF. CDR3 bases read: TGTGCCAGCAGTATACTCGACAGGTCTAGTGCAGAA. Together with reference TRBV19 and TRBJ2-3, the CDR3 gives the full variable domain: GGIITQTPKFLIGQEGQKLTLKCQQNFNHDTMYWYRQDSGKGLRLIYYSITENDLQKGDLSEGYDASREKKSSFSLTVTSAQKNEMAVFLCASSILDRSSAETLYFGSGTRLTVL.

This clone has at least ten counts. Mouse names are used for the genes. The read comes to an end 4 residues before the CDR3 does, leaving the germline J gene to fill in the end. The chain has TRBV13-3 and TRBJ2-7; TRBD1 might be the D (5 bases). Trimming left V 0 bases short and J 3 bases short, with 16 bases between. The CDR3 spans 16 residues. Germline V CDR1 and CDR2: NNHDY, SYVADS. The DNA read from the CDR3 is TGTGCCAGCAGTGATGAAAGAGGATCAGGGTACTAT. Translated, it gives CASSDERGSGYY. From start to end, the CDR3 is CASSDERGSGYYEQYF.

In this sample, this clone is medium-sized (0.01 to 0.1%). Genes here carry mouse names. Incomplete CDR3 DNA: TGTGCCAGCAGTATATCAGGTCAAAAC. Translated: CASSISGQN. The CDR3 in full is CASSISGQNTLYF. This chain links TRBV19 with TRBJ2-4; D is unresolved. The CDR3 is cut off 4 residues early in the read; its end comes from the germline J gene. Germline V gene lookup returns CDR1 FNHDT and CDR2 SITEND (reference sequence). CDR3 length equals 13 residues. Deletions cut 1 base from V and 1 base from J, with 4 bases between. Variable domain in full (rest from reference TRBV19 and TRBJ2-4): GGIITQTPKFLIGQEGQKLTLKCQQNFNHDTMYWYRQDSGKGLRLIYYSITENDLQKGDLSEGYDASREKKSSFSLTVTSAQKNEMAVFLCASSISGQNTLYFGAGTRLSVL.

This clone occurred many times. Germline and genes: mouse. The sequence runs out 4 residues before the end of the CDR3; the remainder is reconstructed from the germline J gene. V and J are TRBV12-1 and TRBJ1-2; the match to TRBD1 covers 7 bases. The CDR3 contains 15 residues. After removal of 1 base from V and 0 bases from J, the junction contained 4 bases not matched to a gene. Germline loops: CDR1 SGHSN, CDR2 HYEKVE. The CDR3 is CASSLIQGANSDYTF. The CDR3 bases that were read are TGTGCCAGCTCTCTGATCCAGGGGGCAAACTCC.

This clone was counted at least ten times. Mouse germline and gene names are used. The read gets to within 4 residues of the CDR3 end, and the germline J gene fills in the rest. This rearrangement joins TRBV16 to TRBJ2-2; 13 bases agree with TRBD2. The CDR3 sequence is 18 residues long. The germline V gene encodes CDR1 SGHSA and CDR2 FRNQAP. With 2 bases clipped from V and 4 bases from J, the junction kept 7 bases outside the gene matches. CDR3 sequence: CASSLPRDWGGSTGQLYF. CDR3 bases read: TGTGCAAGCAGCTTACCTCGGGACTGGGGGGGATCCACCGGG.

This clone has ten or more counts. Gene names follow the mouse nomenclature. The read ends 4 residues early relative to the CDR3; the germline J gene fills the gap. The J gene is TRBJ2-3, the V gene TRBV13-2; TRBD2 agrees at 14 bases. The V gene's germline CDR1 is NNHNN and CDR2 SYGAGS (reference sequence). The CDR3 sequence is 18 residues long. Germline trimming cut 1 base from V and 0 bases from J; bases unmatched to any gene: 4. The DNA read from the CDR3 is TGTGCCAGCGGTGATTGGGACTGGGGGGGCCCTAGTGCAGAA. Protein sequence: CASGDWDWGGPSAE. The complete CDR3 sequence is CASGDWDWGGPSAETLYF.

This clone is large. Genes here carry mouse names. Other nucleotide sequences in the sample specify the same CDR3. The DNA read from the CDR3 is TGTGCCAGCAGTTTACAGGGGGCCAACACA. Translating gives CASSLQGANT. In full, the CDR3 reads CASSLQGANTEVFF. This chain uses TRBV19 with TRBJ1-1; 9 positions match TRBD1. The DNA ends 4 residues before the CDR3 does, and the rest of the CDR3 is filled in from the germline J gene. From germline, CDR1 is FNHDT and CDR2 SITEND (reference sequence). The V segment lost 4 bases and the J segment 2 bases; nucleotides outside the gene matches: 3. This CDR3 spans 14 amino acids.

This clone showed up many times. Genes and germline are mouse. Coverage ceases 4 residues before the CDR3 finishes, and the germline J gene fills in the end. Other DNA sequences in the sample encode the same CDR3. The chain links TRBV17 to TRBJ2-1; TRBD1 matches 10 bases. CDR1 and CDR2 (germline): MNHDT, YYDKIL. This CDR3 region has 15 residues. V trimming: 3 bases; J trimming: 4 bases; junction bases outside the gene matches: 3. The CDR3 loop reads CASSRGTGDYAEQFF. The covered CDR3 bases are TGTGCTAGCAGTAGGGGGACAGGGGATTATGCT.

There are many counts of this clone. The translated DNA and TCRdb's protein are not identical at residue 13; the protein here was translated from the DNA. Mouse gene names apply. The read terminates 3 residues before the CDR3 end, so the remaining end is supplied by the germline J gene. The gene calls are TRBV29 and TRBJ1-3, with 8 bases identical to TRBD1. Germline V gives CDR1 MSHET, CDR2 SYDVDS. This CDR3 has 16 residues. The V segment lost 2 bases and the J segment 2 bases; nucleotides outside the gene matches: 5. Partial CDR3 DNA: TGTGCTAGCAGTTTAAAGGTACAGGGGGCTGGAAATACG. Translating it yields CASSLKVQGAGNT. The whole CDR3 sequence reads CASSLKVQGAGNTLYF.

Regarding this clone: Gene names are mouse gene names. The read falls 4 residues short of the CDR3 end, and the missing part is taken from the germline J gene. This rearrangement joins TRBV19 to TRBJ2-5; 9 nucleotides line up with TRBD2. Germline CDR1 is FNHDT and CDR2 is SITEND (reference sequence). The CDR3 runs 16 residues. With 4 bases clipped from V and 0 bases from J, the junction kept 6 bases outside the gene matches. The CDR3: CASSPHWGVNQDTQYF. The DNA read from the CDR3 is TGTGCCAGCAGTCCTCACTGGGGGGTTAACCAAGAC.

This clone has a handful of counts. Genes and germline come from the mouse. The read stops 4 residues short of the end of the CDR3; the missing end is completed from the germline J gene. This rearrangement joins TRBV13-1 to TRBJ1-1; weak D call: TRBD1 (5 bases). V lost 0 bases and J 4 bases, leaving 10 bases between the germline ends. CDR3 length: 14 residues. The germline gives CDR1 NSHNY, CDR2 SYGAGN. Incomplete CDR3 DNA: TGTGCCAGCAGTGATGAGAGGGGAGTCACA. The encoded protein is CASSDERGVT. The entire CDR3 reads CASSDERGVTEVFF.

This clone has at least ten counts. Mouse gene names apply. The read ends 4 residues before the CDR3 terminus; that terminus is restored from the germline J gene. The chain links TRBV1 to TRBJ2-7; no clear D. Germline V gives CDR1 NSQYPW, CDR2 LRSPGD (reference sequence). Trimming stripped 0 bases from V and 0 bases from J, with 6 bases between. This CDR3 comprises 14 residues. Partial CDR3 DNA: TGCACCTGCAGTGCAGACAGATCCTCCTAT. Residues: CTCSADRSSY. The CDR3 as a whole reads CTCSADRSSYEQYF.

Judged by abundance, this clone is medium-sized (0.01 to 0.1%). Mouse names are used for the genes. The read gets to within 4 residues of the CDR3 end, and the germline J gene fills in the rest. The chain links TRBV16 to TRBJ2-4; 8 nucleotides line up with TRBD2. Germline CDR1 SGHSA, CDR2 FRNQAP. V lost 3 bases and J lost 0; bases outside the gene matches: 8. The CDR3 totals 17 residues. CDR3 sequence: CASSFPYWGPSQNTLYF. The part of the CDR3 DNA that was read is TGTGCAAGCAGCTTCCCTTACTGGGGGCCTAGTCAAAAC.

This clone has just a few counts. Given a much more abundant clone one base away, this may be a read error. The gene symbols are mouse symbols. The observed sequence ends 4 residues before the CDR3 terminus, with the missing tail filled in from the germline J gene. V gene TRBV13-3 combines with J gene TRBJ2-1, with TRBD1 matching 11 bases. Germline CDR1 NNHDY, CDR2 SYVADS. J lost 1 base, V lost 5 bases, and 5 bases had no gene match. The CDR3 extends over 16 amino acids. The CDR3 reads CASRGQGAENYAEQFF. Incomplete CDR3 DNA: TGTGCCAGCAGAGGACAGGGGGCGGAGAACTATGCT.

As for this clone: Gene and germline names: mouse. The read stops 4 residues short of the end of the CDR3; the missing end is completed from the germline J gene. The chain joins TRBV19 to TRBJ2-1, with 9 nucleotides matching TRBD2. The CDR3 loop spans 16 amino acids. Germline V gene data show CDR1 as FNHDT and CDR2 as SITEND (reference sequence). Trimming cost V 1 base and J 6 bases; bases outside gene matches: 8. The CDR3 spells CASSIFLGGTVAEQFF. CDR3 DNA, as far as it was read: TGTGCCAGCAGTATATTTCTGGGGGGGACCGTTGCT.

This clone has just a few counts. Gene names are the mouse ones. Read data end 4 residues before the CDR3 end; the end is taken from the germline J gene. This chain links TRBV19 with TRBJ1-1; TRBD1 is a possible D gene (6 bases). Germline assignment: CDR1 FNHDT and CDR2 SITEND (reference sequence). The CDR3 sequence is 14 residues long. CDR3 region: CASSPTGGAREVFF. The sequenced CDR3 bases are TGTGCCAGCAGCCCGACTGGGGGGGCGCGA.

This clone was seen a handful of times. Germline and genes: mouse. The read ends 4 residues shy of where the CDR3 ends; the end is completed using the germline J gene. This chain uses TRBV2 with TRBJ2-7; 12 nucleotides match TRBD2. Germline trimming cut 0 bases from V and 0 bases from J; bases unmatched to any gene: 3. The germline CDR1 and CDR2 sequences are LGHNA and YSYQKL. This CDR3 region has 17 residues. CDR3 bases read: TGTGCCAGCAGCCAAGATGGGACTGGGGGGTCCTCCTAT. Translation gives CASSQDGTGGSSY. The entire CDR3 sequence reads CASSQDGTGGSSYEQYF.

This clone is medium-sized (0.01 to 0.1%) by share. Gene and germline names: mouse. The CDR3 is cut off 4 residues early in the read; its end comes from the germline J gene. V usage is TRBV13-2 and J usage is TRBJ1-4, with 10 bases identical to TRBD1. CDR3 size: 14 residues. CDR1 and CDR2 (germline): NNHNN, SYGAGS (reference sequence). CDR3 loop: CASGDRDRGERLFF. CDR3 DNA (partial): TGTGCCAGCGGTGACCGGGACAGGGGCGAA.

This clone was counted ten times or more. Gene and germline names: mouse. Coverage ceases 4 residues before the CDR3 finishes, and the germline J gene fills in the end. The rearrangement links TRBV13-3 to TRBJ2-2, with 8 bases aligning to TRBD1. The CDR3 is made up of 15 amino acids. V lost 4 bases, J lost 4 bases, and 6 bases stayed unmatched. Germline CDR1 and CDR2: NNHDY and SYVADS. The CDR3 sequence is CASSPTGEVTGQLYF. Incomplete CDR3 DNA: TGTGCCAGCAGTCCGACAGGGGAGGTCACCGGG.

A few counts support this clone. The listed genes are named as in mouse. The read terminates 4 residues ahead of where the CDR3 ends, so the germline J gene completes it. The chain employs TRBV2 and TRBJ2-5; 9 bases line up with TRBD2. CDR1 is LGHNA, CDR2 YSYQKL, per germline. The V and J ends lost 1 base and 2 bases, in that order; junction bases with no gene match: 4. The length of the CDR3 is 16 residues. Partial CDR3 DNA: TGTGCCAGCAGCCAAGGCCCTGGGGGGGTCCAAGAC. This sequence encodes CASSQGPGGVQD. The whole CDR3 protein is CASSQGPGGVQDTQYF.

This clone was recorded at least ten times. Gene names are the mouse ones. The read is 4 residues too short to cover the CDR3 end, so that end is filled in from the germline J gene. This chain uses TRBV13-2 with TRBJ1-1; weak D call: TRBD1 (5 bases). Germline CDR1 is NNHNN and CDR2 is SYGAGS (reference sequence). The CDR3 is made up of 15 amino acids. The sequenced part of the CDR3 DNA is TGTGCCAGCGGTGATGCAGCCCTGGGGGGGGGA. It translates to CASGDAALGGG. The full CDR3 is CASGDAALGGGEVFF.

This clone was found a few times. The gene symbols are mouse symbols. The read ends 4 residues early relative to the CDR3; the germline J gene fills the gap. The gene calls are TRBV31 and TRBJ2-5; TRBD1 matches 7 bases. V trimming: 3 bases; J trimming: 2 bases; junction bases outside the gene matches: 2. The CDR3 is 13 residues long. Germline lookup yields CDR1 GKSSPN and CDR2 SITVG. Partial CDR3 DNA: TGTGCCTGGAGGCGGGACAGCCAAGAC. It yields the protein CAWRRDSQD. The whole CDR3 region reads CAWRRDSQDTQYF.